This entry describes one TCR beta chain. Trimming stripped 6 bases from V and 4 bases from J, with 12 bases between. The germline CDR1 and CDR2 sequences are MNHEY and SMNVEV (reference sequence). The CDR3 is made up of 13 amino acids. The data were taken from a study of sequential checkpoint blockade in melanoma. Across the whole study: Randomization was 1:1 between first-line nivolumab→ipilimumab and ipilimumab→nivolumab. After both sequences, patients received maintenance nivolumab.

Treatment specified: randomized to nivolumab then ipilimumab (arm A) or the reverse (arm B). Patients had received no earlier DNA-damaging chemotherapy. Sorted cells were live CD3+CD8+, lacking CD19 and CD56, from PBMCs. The assay was immunoSEQ multiplex PCR, and TCRdb's table has in-frame clones only and misses some. The top ten hold over 20% of the sample, which has around 12,000 clones, roughly 65% seen once. The TCR originated in a human donor with melanoma. This rearrangement joins TRBV27 to TRBJ1-2; D is uncertain. Here the sequenced sample was CD8+ T cells sorted from blood (inferred from file names), taken from a patient given nivolumab and ipilimumab in sequence. The DNA of the CDR3 is TGTGCCAGCAGGACGGACTTTATCTATGGCTACACCTTC. Encoded protein: CASRTDFIYGYTF.